The sequence of this TCR beta chain was determined in a study of OX40 agonist ivuxolimab in advanced cancers. Regarding the study as a whole: The study found that CD8+ T cells averaged more expanded clones than CD4+.

Patients who had autoimmune disease history or got systemic immunosuppression were left out. A remark on this clone: Its antigen remains unidentified.

The ends lost 6 bases at V and 4 bases at J; junction bases unmatched: 16. The V gene's germline CDR1 is MNHEY and CDR2 SMNVEV (reference sequence). The CDR3 is made up of 17 amino acids. Profiled with immunoSEQ multiplex PCR; TCRdb holds only in-frame clones, not every one. The sample consists of 77,000 or so clones, roughly 80% of them appearing once. The clonotype was recovered from an adult with an advanced solid tumor such as melanoma, head and neck, liver or kidney cancer. The rearrangement uses TRBV27 and TRBJ2-7, with 9 bases identical to TRBD1. Sequencing was performed on CD4+ or CD8+ T cells sorted from blood, taken in a trial of the OX40 agonist ivuxolimab. The CDR3 is CASRENRGQGVLYEQYF. DNA for the CDR3: TGTGCCAGCAGAGAGAACAGGGGACAGGGAGTGCTTTACGAGCAGTACTTC.